Presented here are 12 T cell receptor beta chains from one specimen sequenced in a study of tumor-infiltrating lymphocytes in primary liver carcinoma. Co-extraction of both nucleic acids (RNA and DNA) used about 19-33 mg of unsorted bulk tissue. A primer in the constant region served to generate TCR beta cDNA from approximately 450 ng of total RNA. Employing slightly modified ARM-PCR, three nested multiplex PCR rounds were run, and these gave rise to the TCR beta libraries. For around 9 cycles apiece, the opening two PCR rounds ran with TRBV1-TRBV30 forward primers and a C-beta reverse primer. TCRdb called the multiplex PCR reads again in MiXCR, with one record for every CDR3 protein. This sample yields 150,000 to 200,000 distinct CDR3 sequences, of which around four fifths are seen a single time; 15% to 20% belongs to the top ten. Material: tumor tissue from primary liver carcinoma. The receptors shown here come from a man aged 35 to 55 with primary liver carcinoma and hepatitis B virus infection.

This clonotype was counted once. This may stem from a read error, because a much larger clone lies one nucleotide away. The V gene is TRBV28, the J gene TRBJ1-3; possible D gene TRBD1, 6 bases. In germline, CDR1 is MDHEN, CDR2 SYDVKM. The CDR3 runs 16 residues. CDR3: CPSSSFHRDSGNTIYF. DNA of the CDR3: TGTCCCAGCAGCTCCTTCCACAGGGACTCTGGAAACACCATATATTTT.

Comment on this clonotype: Since no conserved phenylalanine or tryptophan closes the CDR3, a read error is the likely cause. The chain employs TRBV28 and TRBJ2-1; 7 bases match TRBD1. This CDR3 region has 15 residues. V shed 3 bases and J 3 bases; nucleotides not matched to a gene: 5. CDR1 and CDR2 (germline): MDHEN, SYDVKM. The CDR3 region has the DNA TGTGCCAGCAGTTTGACAGGGAGCTTCTACAATGAGCAGTTCTTA. Translating it yields CASSLTGSFYNEQFL.

V and J are TRBV12-3 or TRBV12-4 and TRBJ2-3; 8 bases map to TRBD1. V shed 6 bases and J 8 bases; nucleotides not matched to a gene: 10. This CDR3 comprises 14 residues. CDR3 loop: CASREGTGYCTQYF. Here the CDR3 DNA reads TGTGCCAGCAGGGAGGGGACAGGTTATTGTACGCAGTATTTT.

The rearrangement links TRBV4-3 to TRBJ2-7; D is ambiguous. Trimming left V 0 bases short and J 4 bases short, with 7 bases between. Germline V lookup: CDR1 LGHNA, CDR2 YSLEER. The CDR3 consists of 13 residues. In DNA form, the CDR3 reads TGCGCCAGCAGCCAAGAACGGCGATACGAGCAGTACTTC. Translating gives CASSQERRYEQYF.

A remark on this clonotype: An end of the junction differs from the germline gene, which may be a read error. The chain has TRBV5-1 and TRBJ2-5; D might be TRBD2 (6 bases). The CDR3 length is 15 residues. Germline CDR1 and CDR2: SGHRS and YFSETQ. CDR3 coding DNA: TGCGCCAGCAGCCCATTCGGGGTCGGGGGAGAGACCCAGTATTTC. This codes for CASSPFGVGGETQYF.

In regard to this clonotype: The junction shows a germline mismatch at one end, possibly a read error. V and J are TRBV4-1 and TRBJ1-5, with D hard to call. The CDR3 consists of 15 residues. Germline V gene sequence: CDR1 MGHRA, CDR2 YSYEKL. In DNA form, the CDR3 reads TGCGCCGGCAGTCCCATAGAAGGGAGCAATCAGCGCCAGCATTTT. Translated: CAGSPIEGSNQRQHF.

The genes are TRBV4-2 and TRBJ2-1; TRBD1 is a possible D gene (6 bases). Trimming stripped 0 bases from V and 3 bases from J, with 18 bases between. Germline V gene data show CDR1 as LGHNA and CDR2 as YNFKEQ. CDR3 length: 18 amino acids. The chain's CDR3 is CASSQDCKTGRVYNEQFF. The CDR3, as DNA: TGTGCCAGCAGCCAAGATTGCAAGACAGGCAGAGTCTACAATGAGCAGTTCTTC.

The chain is built from TRBV11-2 and TRBJ2-7; possibly TRBD1 for D (5 bases). The V gene lost 0 bases and the J gene lost 3 bases, with 12 bases spanning the gap. This CDR3 region has 15 residues. CDR1 and CDR2 from the germline V gene are SGHAT and FQNNGV. The CDR3 sequence: CASSLDLGVFYEQYF. CDR3 in DNA: TGTGCCAGCAGCTTAGATTTAGGGGTCTTCTACGAGCAGTACTTC.

Worth noting for this clonotype: The CDR3 does not end in the conserved phenylalanine or tryptophan, so this is likely a read error. Because the CDR3's place on the DNA is in doubt, the DNA is left out and the CDR3 is given as listed by TCRdb. This rearrangement joins TRBV5-1 to TRBJ2-7; no DNA check was done on the table's D call, TRBD1. The CDR3 is 15 residues long, ends included. Germline values: CDR1 SGHRS, CDR2 YFSETQ. The CDR3 loop reads CASSTSGERSYEQHI.

Concerning this clonotype: As the CDR3 is not closed by the conserved phenylalanine or tryptophan, this likely results from a read error. The DNA is omitted, as the CDR3 cannot be located on it reliably, and the CDR3 follows TCRdb's listing. The rearrangement links TRBV14 to TRBJ2-1; the table gives TRBD2 as D, unverified against the DNA. Germline V CDR1 and CDR2: SGHDN, FVKESK. The CDR3 length is 16 residues, termini included. CDR3 region: CASTAVSGWVNNEQIL.

This chain links TRBV6-2 or TRBV6-3 with TRBJ1-2; D is ambiguous. The CDR3 sequence is 13 residues long. Germline CDR1 MNHEY, CDR2 SVGEGT. Trimming cost V 6 bases and J 7 bases, with 15 bases left between them. Written as DNA, the CDR3 is TGTGCCAGCAGCCCCCGGAGCGGTTGTGGCTACACCTTC. It codes for CASSPRSGCGYTF.

This clonotype was detected only a few times. The chain combines TRBV7-2 with TRBJ2-1, with TRBD2 identical over 8 bases. J gave up 8 bases and V 3 bases, and 6 bases lay outside the gene matches. CDR3 length: 14 residues. CDR1 is SGHTA and CDR2 is FQGNSA in the germline V gene. The CDR3 region is CASSLTSVGHEQFF. The CDR3 DNA reads as TGTGCCAGCAGCTTGACTAGCGTGGGGCATGAGCAGTTCTTC.